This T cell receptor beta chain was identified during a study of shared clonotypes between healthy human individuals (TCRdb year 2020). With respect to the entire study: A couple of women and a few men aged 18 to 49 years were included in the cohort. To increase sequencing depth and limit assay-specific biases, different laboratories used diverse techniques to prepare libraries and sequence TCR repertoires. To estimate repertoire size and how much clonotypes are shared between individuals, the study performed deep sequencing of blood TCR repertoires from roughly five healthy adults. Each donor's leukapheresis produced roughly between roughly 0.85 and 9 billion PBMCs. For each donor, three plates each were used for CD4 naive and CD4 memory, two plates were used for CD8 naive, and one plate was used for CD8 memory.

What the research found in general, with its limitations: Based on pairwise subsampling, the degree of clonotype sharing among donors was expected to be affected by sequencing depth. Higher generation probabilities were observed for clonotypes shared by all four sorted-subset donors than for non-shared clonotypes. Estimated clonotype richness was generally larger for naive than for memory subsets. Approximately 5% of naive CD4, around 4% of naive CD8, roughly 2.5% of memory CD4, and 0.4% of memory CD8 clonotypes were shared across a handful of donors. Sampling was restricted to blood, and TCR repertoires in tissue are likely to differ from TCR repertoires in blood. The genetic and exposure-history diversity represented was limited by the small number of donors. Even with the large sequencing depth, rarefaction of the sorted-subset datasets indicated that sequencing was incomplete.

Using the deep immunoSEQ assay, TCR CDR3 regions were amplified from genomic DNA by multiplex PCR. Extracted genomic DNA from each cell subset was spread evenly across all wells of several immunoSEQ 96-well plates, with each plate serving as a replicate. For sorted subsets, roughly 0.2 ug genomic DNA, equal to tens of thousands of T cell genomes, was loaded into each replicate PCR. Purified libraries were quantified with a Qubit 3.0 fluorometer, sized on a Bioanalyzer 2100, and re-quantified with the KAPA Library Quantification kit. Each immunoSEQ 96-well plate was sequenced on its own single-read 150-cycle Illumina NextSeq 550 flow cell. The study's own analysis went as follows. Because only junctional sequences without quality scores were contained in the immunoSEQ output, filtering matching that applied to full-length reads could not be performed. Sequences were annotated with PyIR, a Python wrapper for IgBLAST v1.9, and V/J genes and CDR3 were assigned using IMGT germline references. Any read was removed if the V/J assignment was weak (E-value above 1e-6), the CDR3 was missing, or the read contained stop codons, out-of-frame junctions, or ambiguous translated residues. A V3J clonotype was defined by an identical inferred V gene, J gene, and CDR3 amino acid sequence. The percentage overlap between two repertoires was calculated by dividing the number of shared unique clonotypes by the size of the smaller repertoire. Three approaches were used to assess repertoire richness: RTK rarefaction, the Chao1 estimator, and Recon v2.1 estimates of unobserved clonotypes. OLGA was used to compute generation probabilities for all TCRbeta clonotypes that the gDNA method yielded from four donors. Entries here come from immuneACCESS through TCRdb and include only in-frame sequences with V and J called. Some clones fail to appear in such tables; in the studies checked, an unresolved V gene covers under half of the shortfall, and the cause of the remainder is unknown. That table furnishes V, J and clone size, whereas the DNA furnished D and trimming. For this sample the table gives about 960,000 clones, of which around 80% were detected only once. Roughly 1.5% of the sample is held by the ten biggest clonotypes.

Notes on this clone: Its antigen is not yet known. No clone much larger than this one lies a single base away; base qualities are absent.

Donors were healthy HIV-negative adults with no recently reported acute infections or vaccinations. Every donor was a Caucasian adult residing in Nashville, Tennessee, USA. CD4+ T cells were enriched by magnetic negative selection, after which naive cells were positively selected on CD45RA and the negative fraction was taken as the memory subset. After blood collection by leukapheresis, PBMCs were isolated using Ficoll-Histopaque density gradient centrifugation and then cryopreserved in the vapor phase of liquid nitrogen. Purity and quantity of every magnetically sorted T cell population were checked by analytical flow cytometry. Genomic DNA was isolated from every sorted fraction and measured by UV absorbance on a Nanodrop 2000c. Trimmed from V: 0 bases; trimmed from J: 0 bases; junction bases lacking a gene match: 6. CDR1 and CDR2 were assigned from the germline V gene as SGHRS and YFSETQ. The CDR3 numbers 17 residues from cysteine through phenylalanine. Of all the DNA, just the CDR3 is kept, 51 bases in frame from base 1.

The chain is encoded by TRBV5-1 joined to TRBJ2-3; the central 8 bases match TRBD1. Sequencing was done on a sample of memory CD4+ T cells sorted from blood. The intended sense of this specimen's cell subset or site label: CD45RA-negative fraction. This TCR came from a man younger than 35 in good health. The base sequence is TGCGCCAGCAGCTTGGTAGGGACAGGATTTAGCACAGATACGCAGTATTTT. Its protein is CASSLVGTGFSTDTQYF.